The entry that follows covers one T cell receptor beta chain sequence. The antigen remains unidentified. This CDR3 region has 15 residues. Trimming took off 0 bases at V and 1 base at J, with 7 bases between the two ends. The V gene's germline CDR1 is LGHDT and CDR2 YNNKEL (reference sequence). This specimen belongs to a study of T-cell memory formation after mild COVID-19. Study-wide context: TCR clustering was largely donor specific.

General study findings and limits: Day 15 to 85 contractors were CD4/CD8 balanced; later expanders leaned CD4+. The main location of contracting CD4+ clones was CM and EM, and that of contracting CD8+ clones was EMRA.

A 5'RACE reaction primed in the constant segment made cDNA libraries of TCR alpha and TCR beta, and these carried sample barcodes and UMIs. MiXCR, run by TCRdb on the 5' RACE reads, gives a single entry per CDR3 protein. The sample has some 65,000 distinct CDR3 sequences, over 15% seen once; the top ten hold roughly 30%. The receptor was isolated from an adult woman who had mild COVID-19 (a few samples of this study predate the infection). Cell type and time point are not known. This sequence joins TRBV3-1 and TRBJ2-1; D remains ambiguous. Sequencing was performed on PBMCs or a T cell subset sorted from them (not recorded which). The CDR3 nucleotides read TGTGCCAGCAGCCAAGACGTGGGGTCCTACAATGAGCAGTTCTTC. It specifies CASSQDVGSYNEQFF.